The clone carrying this T cell receptor (beta chain) was counted a single time. Its antigen is not identified. This entry comes from a study of neoadjuvant anti-PD-1 for oral cavity cancer. Overall study: Most patients had three to four biweekly doses of 3 mg/kg nivolumab before resection. Patients without progression got a fourth dose around day 43.

The protocol was immunoSEQ multiplex PCR, while the TCRdb copy is restricted to in-frame clones and leaves out a portion. The sample has about 14,000 clones, 50% to 70% seen once. Trimming left V 8 bases short and J 2 bases short, with 16 bases between. The CDR3 is 15 residues long. The germline CDR1 and CDR2 sequences are MNHNY and SVGAGI (reference sequence). Study-level findings and limits: Higher pretreatment Treg/Th17 ratios tracked higher pretreatment blood clonality.

This receptor was obtained from a person aged 35-79 years with oral cavity squamous cell carcinoma. The material sequenced was PBMCs, taken before nivolumab (anti-PD-1) treatment. The J gene is TRBJ1-3, the V gene TRBV6-6; D might be TRBD1 (6 bases). CDR3 bases: TGTGCCAGCCGATATTGGCGGGACACTGGAAACACCATATATTTT. It encodes CASRYWRDTGNTIYF.